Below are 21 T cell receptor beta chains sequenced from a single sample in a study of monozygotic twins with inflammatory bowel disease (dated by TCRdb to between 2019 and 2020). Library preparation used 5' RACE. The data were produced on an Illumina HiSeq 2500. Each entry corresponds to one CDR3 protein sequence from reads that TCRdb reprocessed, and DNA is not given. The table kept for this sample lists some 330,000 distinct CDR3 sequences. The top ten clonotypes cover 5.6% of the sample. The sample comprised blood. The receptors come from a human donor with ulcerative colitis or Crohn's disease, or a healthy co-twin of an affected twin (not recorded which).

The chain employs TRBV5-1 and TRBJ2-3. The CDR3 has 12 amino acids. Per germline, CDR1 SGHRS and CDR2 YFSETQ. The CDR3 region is CASRWSTDTQYF. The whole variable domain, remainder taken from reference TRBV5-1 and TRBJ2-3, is KAGVTQTPRYLIKTRGQQVTLSCSPISGHRSVSWYQQTPGQGLQFLFEYFSETQRNKGNFPGRFSGRQFSNSRSEMNVSTLELGDSALYLCASRWSTDTQYFGPGTRLTVL.

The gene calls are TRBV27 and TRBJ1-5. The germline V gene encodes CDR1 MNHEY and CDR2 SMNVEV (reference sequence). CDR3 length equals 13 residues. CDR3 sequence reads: CASSQDRYQPQHF.

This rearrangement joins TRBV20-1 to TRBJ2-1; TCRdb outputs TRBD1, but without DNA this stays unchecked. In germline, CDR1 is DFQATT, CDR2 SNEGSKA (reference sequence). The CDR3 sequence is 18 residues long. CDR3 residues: CSARDLLSTESSYNEQFF.

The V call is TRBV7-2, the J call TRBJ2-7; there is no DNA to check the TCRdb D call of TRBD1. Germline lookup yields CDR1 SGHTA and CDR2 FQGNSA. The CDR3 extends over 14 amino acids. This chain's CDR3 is CASSSWTGIYEQYF.

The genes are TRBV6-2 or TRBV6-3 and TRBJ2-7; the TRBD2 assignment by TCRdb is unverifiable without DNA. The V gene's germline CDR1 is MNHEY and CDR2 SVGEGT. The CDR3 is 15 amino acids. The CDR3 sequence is CASLDRGGPYYEQYF.

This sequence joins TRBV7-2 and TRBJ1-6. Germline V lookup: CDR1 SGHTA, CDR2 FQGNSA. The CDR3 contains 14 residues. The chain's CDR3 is CASSLLPRSSPLHF.

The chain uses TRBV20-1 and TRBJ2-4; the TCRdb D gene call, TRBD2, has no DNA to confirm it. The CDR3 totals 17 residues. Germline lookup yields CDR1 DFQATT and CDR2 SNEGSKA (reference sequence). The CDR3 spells CSAPGRLSRIAKNIQYF.

The CDR3 spells CSVAWAVGGADTQYF. The chain combines TRBV29-1 with TRBJ2-3; the D call from TCRdb, TRBD2, cannot be confirmed without DNA. CDR3 length: 15 residues. Per the germline V gene, CDR1 is SQVTM and CDR2 is ANQGSEA.

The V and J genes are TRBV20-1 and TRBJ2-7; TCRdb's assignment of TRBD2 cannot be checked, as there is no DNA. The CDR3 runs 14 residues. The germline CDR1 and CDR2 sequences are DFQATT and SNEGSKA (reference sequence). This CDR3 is CSAAGVGLSAEQYF.

CDR3 in amino acids: CASSQEPQGAYEQYF. V is TRBV4-1 and J is TRBJ2-7. This CDR3 comprises 15 residues. The germline V gene encodes CDR1 MGHRA and CDR2 YSYEKL.

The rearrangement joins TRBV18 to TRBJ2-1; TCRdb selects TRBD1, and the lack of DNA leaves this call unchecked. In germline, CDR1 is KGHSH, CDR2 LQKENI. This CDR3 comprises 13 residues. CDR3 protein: CASSSTRDNEQFF. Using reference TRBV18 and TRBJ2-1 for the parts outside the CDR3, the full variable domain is NAGVMQNPRHLVRRRGQEARLRCSPMKGHSHVYWYRQLPEEGLKFMVYLQKENIIDESGMPKERFSAEFPKEGPSILRIQQVVRGDSAAYFCASSSTRDNEQFFGPGTRLTVL.

CDR3 region: CASSISRGQLLEQYF. The V gene is TRBV19, the J gene TRBJ2-7; TCRdb indicates TRBD1, and absent DNA this call remains unverified. The CDR3 is made up of 15 amino acids. Germline CDR1 is LNHDA and CDR2 is SQIVND (reference sequence). Full variable domain (outside the CDR3, taken from reference TRBV19 and TRBJ2-7): DGGITQSPKYLFRKEGQNVTLSCEQNLNHDAMYWYRQDPGQGLRLIYYSQIVNDFQKGDIAEGYSVSREKKESFPLTVTSAQKNPTAFYLCASSISRGQLLEQYFGPGTRLTVT.

The CDR3 spells CASHPRLADYSNQPQHF. The chain carries TRBV12-3 or TRBV12-4 and TRBJ1-5. This CDR3 contains 17 residues.

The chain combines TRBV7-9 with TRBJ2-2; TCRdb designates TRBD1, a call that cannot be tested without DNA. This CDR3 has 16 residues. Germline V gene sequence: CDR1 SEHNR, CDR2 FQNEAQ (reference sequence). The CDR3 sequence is CASSLWTGANTGELFF.

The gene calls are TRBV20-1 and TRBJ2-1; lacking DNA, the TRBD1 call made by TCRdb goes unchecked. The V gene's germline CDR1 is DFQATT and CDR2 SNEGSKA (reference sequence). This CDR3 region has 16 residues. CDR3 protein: CSARGRGSGSYNEQFF.

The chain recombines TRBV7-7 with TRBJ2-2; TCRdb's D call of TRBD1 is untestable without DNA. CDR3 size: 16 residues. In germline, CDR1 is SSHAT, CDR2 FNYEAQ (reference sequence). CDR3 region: CASSSTGGWNTGELFF.

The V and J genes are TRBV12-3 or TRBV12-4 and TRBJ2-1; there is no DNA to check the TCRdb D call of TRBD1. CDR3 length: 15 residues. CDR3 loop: CASSLEAGGHNEQFF.

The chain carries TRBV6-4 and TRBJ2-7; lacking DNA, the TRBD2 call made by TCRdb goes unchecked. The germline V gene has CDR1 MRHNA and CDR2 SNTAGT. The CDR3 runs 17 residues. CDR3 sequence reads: CASSDSGTSGGAYEQYF.

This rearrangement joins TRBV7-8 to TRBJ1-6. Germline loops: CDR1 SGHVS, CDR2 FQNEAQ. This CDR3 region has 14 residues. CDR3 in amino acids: CASSLAGFNSPLHF.

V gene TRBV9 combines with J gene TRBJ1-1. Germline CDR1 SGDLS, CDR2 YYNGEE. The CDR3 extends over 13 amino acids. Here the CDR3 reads CASSVSSSQKWNF.

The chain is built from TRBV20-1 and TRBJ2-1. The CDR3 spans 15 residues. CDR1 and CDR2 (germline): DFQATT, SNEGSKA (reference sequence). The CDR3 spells CSASGVIASGNEQFF.